The 8 T cell receptor beta chains in this list originate from one sample, sequenced in a study of T-cell reconstitution after alpha-beta-depleted transplantation in children listed by TCRdb under 2016. Receptor libraries were prepared by PCR. TCRdb shows the sequencer as Illumina HiSeq 2500. Molecular barcoding was employed in the preparation of TCR libraries, with unique molecular identifiers being used to normalize TCRbeta repertoire quantification. TCRdb cleaned the public reads at Q25 with fastp, built clones with MiXCR and kept in-frame beta chains. For every CDR3 protein sequence, its rows merge into one entry that carries the most common genes and DNA. The sample table shows hundreds of thousands of distinct CDR3 sequences, and under 15% are seen once. Clones ranked in the top ten supply around 6% of the sample. The starting material was PBMCs from the stem cell graft donor, obtained from the stem cell graft. These receptor sequences come from a human donor who donated a stem cell graft to a child with combined immunodeficiency.

This clonotype has at least ten counts. The chain employs TRBV5-1 and TRBJ2-1; D gene ambiguous. The CDR3 consists of 11 residues. The V gene's germline CDR1 is SGHRS and CDR2 YFSETQ. V was cut by 4 bases and J by 9 bases, with 8 bases left in between. Here the CDR3 reads CASSTPGEQFF. CDR3 sequence (DNA): TGCGCCAGCAGCACCCCTGGTGAGCAGTTCTTC.

This rearrangement joins TRBV24-1 to TRBJ2-2; 9 nucleotides align to TRBD2. Germline assignment: CDR1 KGHDR and CDR2 SFDVKD. This CDR3 is built from 15 residues. Germline trimming cut 5 bases from V and 10 bases from J; bases unmatched to any gene: 10. The CDR3: CATSAPGGRAEELFF. The DNA of the CDR3 is TGTGCCACCAGTGCCCCCGGCGGGAGGGCCGAGGAGCTGTTTTTT.

This clonotype was seen a few times. The CDR3 loop is CASSSAMLGSGANVLTF. CDR3 in DNA: TGCGCCAGCAGCAGTGCGATGTTGGGCTCTGGGGCCAACGTCCTGACTTTC. The V call is TRBV5-1, the J call TRBJ2-6; no firm D call. V gave up 4 bases and J gave up 0 bases, with 14 bases separating them. Germline-derived CDR1 and CDR2 are SGHRS and YFSETQ. The CDR3 consists of 17 residues.

The genes are TRBV9 and TRBJ2-5; D tentatively fits TRBD1 or TRBD2 (5 bases each). The CDR3 totals 15 residues. CDR1 and CDR2 (germline): SGDLS, YYNGEE. The V and J ends lost 3 bases and 2 bases respectively, with 14 bases between them. This chain's CDR3 is CASSASGGEQETQYF. In DNA form, the CDR3 reads TGTGCCAGCAGCGCCTCTGGGGGTGAGCAAGAGACCCAGTACTTC.

The table lists this clonotype with many counts. The DNA of the CDR3 is TGTGCCAGCAGCCGAACGGTCGATGATACGCAGTATTTT. Translating gives CASSRTVDDTQYF. The V call is TRBV7-8, the J call TRBJ2-3; D remains ambiguous. Germline-derived CDR1 and CDR2 are SGHVS and FQNEAQ. This CDR3 has 13 residues. V was shortened by 5 bases and J by 6 bases, with 12 bases between the two germline ends.

This clonotype appeared a few times. The genes are TRBV5-1 and TRBJ1-4, with D maybe TRBD1 (5 bases). The CDR3 runs to 15 residues. Trimming left V 0 bases short and J 6 bases short, with 12 bases between. Germline loops: CDR1 SGHRS, CDR2 YFSETQ. The CDR3 here is CASSLAGGADEKLFF. CDR3 nucleotide sequence: TGCGCCAGCAGCTTGGCCGGCGGGGCGGATGAAAAACTGTTTTTT.

This clonotype was seen a few times. This chain joins TRBV20-1 and TRBJ2-7; no firm D call. V shed 0 bases and J shed 5 bases, with 14 bases lying between them. Germline CDR1 reads DFQATT; CDR2 reads SNEGSKA (reference sequence). This CDR3 has 14 residues. The CDR3 sequence: CSARDRSRFHEQYF. The CDR3, as DNA: TGCAGTGCTAGAGATAGGTCTAGGTTCCACGAGCAGTACTTC.

The table lists this clonotype with many counts. The V and J genes are TRBV5-1 and TRBJ2-7; 11 bases line up with TRBD1. In germline, CDR1 is SGHRS, CDR2 YFSETQ. With V trimmed by 4 bases and J by 6 bases, 6 bases remained unmatched. This CDR3 contains 14 residues. CDR3 DNA sequence: TGCGCCAGCAGCAGGGGGACAGGGGGAACCGAGCAGTACTTC. Translation gives CASSRGTGGTEQYF.